This TCR beta chain was obtained from a study of T cell repertoires in aging, cancer and after chemotherapy. The template was genomic DNA from peripheral blood, not RNA. This clonotype came up a few times. Its specificity is not known. TRB rearrangements spanning V, D and J were amplified using mixed TRB-A/B primers. Using its own MiXCR run on the multiplex PCR reads, TCRdb lists one record per CDR3 protein. The data contain thousands of distinct CDR3 sequences, around 28% of them singletons. Study observations and caveats: Untreated cancer patients had significantly lower blood TCR diversity than age-matched healthy donors. Across the chemotherapy interval, each cancer cohort showed higher median generation probability, suggesting thymic rebound.

The J segment lost 2 bases and the V segment lost 5 bases, leaving 6 bases of the junction unmatched. CDR1 and CDR2 from the germline V gene are DFQATT and SNEGSKA (reference sequence). The CDR3 is 14 amino acids. The chain uses TRBV20-1 and TRBJ2-3; 8 bases are shared with TRBD2. The sequenced material came from blood. The receptor was isolated from a human donor with a solid tumor. Here the CDR3 reads CSAFGGESTDTQYF. The CDR3 bases are TGCAGTGCTTTCGGGGGGGAGTCCACAGATACGCAGTATTTT.